This T cell receptor (beta chain) was sequenced for a study of T cell repertoires in cytomegalovirus infection. Study background: Public TCR beta signatures were indicative of both CMV infection and a matching HLA type. Notes on the study in general: Totalled public TCR beta family frequency picked out people who carried CMV plus the relevant HLA. HLA-C-restricted TCR beta clonotypes specific for CMV led the ex vivo response.

The CDR3 length is 19 residues. The V gene end was trimmed by 3 bases and the J gene end by 3 bases; junction bases not matched to a gene: 15. The V gene's germline CDR1 is ENHRY and CDR2 SYGVKD. TCRdb independently ran MiXCR on the reads; one entry per CDR3 protein. The profile shows under 95,000 distinct CDR3 sequences, 4% of them singletons. This clonotype has ten or more counts. Its antigen is not known. This TCR was recovered from a human donor in good health (CMV status not recorded). Some clones in this sample may be carry-over from other donors' samples. Sequenced sample: PBMCs. V usage is TRBV10-3 and J usage is TRBJ2-1, with 9 bases aligning to TRBD2. The chain's CDR3 is CAISDPSRASGVFYNEQFF. The CDR3 nucleotides are TGTGCCATCAGTGACCCCTCGAGGGCTAGCGGGGTCTTCTACAATGAGCAGTTCTTC.